This T cell receptor (beta chain) was sequenced for a study of T-cell memory formation after mild COVID-19. TCRdb called the 5' RACE reads again in MiXCR, with one record for every CDR3 protein. The sample lists about 400,000 distinct CDR3 sequences, 24% seen once, with around 8.8% in the top ten. This clonotype came up a few times. The germline V gene has CDR1 SGDLS and CDR2 YYNGEE. This CDR3 is built from 15 residues. Trimming left V 0 bases short and J 1 base short, with 11 bases between. What was sequenced was PBMCs or a T cell subset sorted from them (not recorded which). This TCR derives from an adult woman who had mild COVID-19 (a few samples of this study predate the infection). Cell type and time point are not known. The J gene is TRBJ2-7, the V gene TRBV9; D is undetermined. The CDR3 nucleotides read TGTGCCAGCAGCGTAGGGTCGTCTCCTTCCTACGAGCAGTACTTC. It codes for CASSVGSSPSYEQYF.